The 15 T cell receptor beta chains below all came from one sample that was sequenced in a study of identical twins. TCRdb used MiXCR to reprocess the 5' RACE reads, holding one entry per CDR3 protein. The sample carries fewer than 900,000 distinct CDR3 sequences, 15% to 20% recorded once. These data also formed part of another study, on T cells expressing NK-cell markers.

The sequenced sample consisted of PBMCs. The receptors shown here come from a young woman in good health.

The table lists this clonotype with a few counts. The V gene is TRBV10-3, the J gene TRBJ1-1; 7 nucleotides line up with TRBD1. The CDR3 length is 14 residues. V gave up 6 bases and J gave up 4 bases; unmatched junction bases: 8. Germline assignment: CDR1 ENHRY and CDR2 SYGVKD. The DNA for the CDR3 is TGTGCCATCAGCCCAACAGGGGCGAGCACTGAAGCTTTCTTT. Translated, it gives CAISPTGASTEAFF.

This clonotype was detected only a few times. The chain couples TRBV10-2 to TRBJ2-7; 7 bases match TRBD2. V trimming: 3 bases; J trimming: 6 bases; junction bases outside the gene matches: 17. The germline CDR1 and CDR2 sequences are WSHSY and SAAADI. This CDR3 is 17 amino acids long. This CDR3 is CASSDPIIWPRGGEQYF. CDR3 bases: TGCGCCAGCAGTGACCCTATAATTTGGCCCCGCGGGGGCGAGCAGTACTTC.

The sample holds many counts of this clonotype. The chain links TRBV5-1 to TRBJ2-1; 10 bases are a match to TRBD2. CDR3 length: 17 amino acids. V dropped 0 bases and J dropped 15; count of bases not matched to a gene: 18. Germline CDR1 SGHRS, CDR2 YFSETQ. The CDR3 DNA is TGCGCCAGCAGCTTGGGGACCTTAGCGGGGGGCCAGAGCACTACGTTCTTC. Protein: CASSLGTLAGGQSTTFF.

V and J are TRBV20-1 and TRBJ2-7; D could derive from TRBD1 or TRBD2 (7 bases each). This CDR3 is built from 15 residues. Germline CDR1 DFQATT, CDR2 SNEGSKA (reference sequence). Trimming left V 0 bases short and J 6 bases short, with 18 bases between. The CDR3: CSARDPPGGVPEQYF. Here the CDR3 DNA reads TGCAGTGCTAGAGACCCCCCAGGGGGGGTCCCCGAGCAGTACTTC.

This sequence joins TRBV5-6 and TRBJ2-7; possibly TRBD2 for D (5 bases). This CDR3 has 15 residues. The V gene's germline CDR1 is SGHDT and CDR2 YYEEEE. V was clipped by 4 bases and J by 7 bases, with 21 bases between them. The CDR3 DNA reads TGTGCCAGCAGCCCCCCACGCGGAGGAGTAGATGAGCAGTACTTC. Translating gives CASSPPRGGVDEQYF.

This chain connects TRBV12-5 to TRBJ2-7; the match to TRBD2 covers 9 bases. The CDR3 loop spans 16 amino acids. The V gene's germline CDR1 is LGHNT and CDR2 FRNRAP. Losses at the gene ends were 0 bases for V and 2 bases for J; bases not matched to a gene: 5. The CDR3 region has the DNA TGTGCTAGTGGTTTGGTACGGGTAGCGGGAGCCTACGAGCAGTACTTC. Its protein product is CASGLVRVAGAYEQYF.

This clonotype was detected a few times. CDR3 sequence reads: CSGILAGADTQYF. CDR3 nucleotides: TGCAGCGGCATACTAGCGGGCGCAGATACGCAGTATTTT. V is TRBV29-1 and J is TRBJ2-3; 9 nucleotides align to TRBD2. Germline V lookup: CDR1 SQVTM, CDR2 ANQGSEA. V dropped 7 bases and J dropped 4; count of bases not matched to a gene: 6. This CDR3 is built from 13 residues.

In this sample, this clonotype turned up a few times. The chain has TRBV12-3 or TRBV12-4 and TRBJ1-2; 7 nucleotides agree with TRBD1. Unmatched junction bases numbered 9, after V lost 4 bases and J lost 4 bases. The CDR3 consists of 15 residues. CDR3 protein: CASSSRRQGGYGYTF. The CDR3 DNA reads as TGTGCCAGCAGTTCCCGACGACAGGGAGGCTATGGCTACACCTTC.

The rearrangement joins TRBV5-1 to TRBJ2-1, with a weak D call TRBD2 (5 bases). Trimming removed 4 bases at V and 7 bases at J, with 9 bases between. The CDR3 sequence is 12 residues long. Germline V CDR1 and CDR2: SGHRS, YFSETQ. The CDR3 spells CASSRTGNEQFF. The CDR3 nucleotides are TGCGCCAGCAGCCGGACGGGGAATGAGCAGTTCTTC.

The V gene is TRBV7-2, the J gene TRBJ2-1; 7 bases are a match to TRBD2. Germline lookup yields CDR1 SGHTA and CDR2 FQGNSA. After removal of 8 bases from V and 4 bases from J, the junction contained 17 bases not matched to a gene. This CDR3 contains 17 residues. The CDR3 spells CASGPQRASGRYNEQFF. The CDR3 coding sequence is TGTGCCAGCGGACCCCAGAGGGCTAGCGGCAGATACAATGAGCAGTTCTTC.

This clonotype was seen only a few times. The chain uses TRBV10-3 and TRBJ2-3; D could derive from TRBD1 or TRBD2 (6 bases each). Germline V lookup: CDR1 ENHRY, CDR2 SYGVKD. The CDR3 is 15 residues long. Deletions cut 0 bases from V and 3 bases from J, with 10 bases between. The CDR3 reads CAISESGGLTDTQYF. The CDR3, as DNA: TGTGCCATCAGTGAGTCCGGGGGCCTGACAGATACGCAGTATTTT.

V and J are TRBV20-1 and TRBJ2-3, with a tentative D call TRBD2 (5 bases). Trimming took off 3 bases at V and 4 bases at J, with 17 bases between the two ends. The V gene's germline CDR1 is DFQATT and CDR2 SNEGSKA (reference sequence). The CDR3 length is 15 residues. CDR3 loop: CSASSAGPGADTQYF. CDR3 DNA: TGCAGTGCTAGCTCCGCGGGCCCAGGCGCAGATACGCAGTATTTT.

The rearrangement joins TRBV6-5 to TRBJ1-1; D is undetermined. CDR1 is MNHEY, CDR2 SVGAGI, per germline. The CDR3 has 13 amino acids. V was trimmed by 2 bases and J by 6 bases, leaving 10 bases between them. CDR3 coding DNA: TGTGCCAGCAGTTACGGGCCAGTGGCTGAAGCTTTCTTT. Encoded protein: CASSYGPVAEAFF.

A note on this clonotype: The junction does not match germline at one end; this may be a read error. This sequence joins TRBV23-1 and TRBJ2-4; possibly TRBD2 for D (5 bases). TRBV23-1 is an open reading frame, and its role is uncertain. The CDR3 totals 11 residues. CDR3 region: CASSIRSGGNF. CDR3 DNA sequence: TGCGCCAGCAGTATAAGAAGTGGAGGAAACTTC.

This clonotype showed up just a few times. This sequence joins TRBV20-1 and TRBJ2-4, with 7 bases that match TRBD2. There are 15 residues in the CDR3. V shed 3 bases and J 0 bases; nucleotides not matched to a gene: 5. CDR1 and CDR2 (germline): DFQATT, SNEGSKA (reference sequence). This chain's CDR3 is CSASPAGVAKNIQYF. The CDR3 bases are TGCAGTGCTAGTCCTGCGGGAGTAGCCAAAAACATTCAGTACTTC.